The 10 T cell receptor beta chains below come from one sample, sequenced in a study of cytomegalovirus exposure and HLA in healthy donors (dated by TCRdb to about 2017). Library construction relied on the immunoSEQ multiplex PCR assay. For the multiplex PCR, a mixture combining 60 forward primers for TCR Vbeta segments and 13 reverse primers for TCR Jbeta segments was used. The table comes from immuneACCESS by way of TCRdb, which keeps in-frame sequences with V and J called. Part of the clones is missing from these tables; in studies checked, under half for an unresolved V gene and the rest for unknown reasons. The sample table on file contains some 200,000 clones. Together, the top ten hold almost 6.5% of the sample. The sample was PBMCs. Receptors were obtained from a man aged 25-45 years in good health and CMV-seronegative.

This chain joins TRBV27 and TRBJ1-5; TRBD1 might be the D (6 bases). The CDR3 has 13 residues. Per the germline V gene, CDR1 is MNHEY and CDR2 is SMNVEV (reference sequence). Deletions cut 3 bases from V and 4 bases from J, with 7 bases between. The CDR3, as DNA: TGTGCCAGCAGTTTCGGACAGAATCAGCCCCAGCATTTT. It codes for CASSFGQNQPQHF.

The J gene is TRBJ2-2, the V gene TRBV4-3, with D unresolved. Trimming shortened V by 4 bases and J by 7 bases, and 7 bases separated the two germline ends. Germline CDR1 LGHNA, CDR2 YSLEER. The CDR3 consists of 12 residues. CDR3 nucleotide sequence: TGCGCCAGCAGCCGACGGGTCGGGGAGCTGTTTTTT. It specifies CASSRRVGELFF.

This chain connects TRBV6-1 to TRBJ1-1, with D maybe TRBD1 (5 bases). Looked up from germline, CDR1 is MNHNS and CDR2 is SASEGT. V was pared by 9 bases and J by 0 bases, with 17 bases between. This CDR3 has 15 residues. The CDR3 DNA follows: TGTGCCAGTAGTTGGCAGGGTGAAATGAACACTGAAGCTTTCTTT. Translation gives CASSWQGEMNTEAFF.

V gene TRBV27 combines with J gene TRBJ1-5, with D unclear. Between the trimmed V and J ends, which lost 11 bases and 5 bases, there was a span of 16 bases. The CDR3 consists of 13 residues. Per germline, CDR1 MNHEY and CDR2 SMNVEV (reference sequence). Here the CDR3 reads CASQREQYQPQHF. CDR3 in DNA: TGTGCCTCCCAGAGGGAGCAGTATCAGCCCCAGCATTTT.

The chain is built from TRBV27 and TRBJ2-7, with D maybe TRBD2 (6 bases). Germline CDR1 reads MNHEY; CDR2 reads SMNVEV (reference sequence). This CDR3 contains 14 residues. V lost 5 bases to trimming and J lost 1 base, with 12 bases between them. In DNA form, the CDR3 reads TGTGCCAGCAGTGCCGGGACTCTTTCCTACGAGCAGTACTTC. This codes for CASSAGTLSYEQYF.

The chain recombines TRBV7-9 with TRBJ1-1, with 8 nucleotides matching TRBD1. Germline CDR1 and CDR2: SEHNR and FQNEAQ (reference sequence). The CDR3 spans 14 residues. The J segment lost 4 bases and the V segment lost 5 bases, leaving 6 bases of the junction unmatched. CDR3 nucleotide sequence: TGTGCCAGCAGCGGACAGGGATGGGTCACTGAAGCTTTCTTT. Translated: CASSGQGWVTEAFF.

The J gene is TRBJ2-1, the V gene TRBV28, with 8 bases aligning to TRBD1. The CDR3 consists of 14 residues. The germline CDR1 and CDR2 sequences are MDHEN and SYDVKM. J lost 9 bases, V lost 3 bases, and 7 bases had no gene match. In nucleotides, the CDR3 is TGTGCCAGCAGTTTCCCCCCGACAGGGGCTGAGCAGTTCTTC. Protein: CASSFPPTGAEQFF.

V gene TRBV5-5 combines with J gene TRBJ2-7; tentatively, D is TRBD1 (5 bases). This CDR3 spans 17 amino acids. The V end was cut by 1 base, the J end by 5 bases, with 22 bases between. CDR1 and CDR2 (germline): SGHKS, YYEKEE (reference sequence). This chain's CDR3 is CASSLWLRQGSFDEQYF. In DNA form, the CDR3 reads TGTGCCAGCAGCTTGTGGTTACGCCAGGGATCTTTTGACGAGCAGTACTTC.

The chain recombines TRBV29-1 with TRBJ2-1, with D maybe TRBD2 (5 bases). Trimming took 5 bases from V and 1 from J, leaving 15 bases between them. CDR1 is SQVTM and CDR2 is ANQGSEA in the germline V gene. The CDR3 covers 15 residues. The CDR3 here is CSVTTLQRSYNEQFF. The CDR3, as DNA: TGCAGCGTTACCACGCTGCAGCGGTCCTACAATGAGCAGTTCTTC.

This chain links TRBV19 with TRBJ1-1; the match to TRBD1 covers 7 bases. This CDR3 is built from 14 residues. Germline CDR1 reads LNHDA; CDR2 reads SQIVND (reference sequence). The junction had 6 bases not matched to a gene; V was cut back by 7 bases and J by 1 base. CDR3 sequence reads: CASKTGARNTEAFF. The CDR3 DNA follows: TGTGCCAGTAAAACAGGGGCTCGGAACACTGAAGCTTTCTTT.